This T cell receptor beta chain was recorded in a study of response to subunit inactivated influenza vaccine. The study, taken as a whole, reports: Each seasonal flu vaccination may recruit only limited new T cells, authors suggested.

A single record per CDR3 protein comes from TCRdb applying MiXCR to the RT-PCR reads. The profile shows hundreds of thousands of distinct CDR3 sequences, around 8% of them singletons. The CDR3 contains 13 residues. CDR1 and CDR2 from the germline V gene are SGHAT and FQNNGV. Trimming took off 5 bases at V and 10 bases at J, with 15 bases between the two ends. As regards this clonotype: Its target is unknown.

V is TRBV11-2 and J is TRBJ2-1; D not resolved. The clonotype originates from a man in his fifties or sixties who received an inactivated influenza vaccine. The specimen was PBMCs from blood, collected around 25 months after vaccination. CDR3 residues: CASSPHLLGEQFF. In DNA form, the CDR3 reads TGTGCCAGCAGCCCGCATCTTCTAGGGGAGCAGTTCTTC.